The clone carrying this T cell receptor (beta chain) was picked up many times. TCRdb ran MiXCR on the RACE reads and lists one entry per CDR3 protein. The sample carries about 380,000 distinct CDR3 sequences, more than 4.5% recorded once. The data originate from a study of human T cells and chemical hapten exposure. Time point in this sample: patch test 1, 2 weeks after DPC sensitization. This sample's treatment: therapeutic diphenylcyclopropenone sensitization with weekly scalp DPC. This CDR3 has 16 amino acids. Germline V gene data show CDR1 as LGHNA and CDR2 as YSLEER. Unmatched junction bases numbered 14, after V lost 4 bases and J lost 8 bases.

Sequences were derived from whole blood, sampled in connection with sensitization to the hapten diphenylcyclopropenone (DPC). The sequence derives from a woman in her fifties or sixties with alopecia areata. Some clones in this sample may be carry-over from other donors' samples. This chain joins TRBV4-3 and TRBJ2-1; TRBD1 matches 7 bases. CDR3 sequence (DNA): TGCGCCAGCAGCCGCCAGGGGGAGAGGTTTTCGGATGAGCAGTTCTTC. Its protein is CASSRQGERFSDEQFF.